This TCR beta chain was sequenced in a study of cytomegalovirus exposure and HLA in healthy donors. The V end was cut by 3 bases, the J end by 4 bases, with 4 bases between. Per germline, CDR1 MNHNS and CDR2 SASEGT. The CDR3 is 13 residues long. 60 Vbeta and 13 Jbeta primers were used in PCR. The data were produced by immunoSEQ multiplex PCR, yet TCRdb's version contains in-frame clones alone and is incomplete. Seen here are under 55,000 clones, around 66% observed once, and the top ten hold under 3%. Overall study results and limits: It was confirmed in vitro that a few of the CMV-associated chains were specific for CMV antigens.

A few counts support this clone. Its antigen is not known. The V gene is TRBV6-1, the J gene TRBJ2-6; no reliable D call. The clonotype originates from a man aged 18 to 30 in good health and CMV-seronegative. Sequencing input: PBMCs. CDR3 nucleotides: TGTGCCAGCAGTGATTCAGGGGCCAACGTCCTGACTTTC. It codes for CASSDSGANVLTF.